The 15 T cell receptor beta chains given below trace back to one sample, sequenced in a study of molecular identifiers for immune sequencing clone quantification. TCRdb reprocessed the PCR reads with MiXCR, giving one entry per CDR3 protein. The table includes about 640,000 distinct CDR3 sequences, 15% to 20% detected once. Sequencing used naive CD8+ T cells from blood, with Jurkat cell RNA spiked in. Subset of the sample: FACS-sorted CD8+CD4-CCR7+CD45RA+ naive T cells. All receptors come from a human donor in good health. Some libraries in this study had Jurkat cell RNA spiked in.

This clonotype was detected ten times or more. The chain carries TRBV4-1 and TRBJ1-4, with D hard to call. The CDR3 spans 18 residues. V shed 1 base and J shed 5 bases, with 20 bases lying between them. The germline V gene has CDR1 MGHRA and CDR2 YSYEKL. The DNA for the CDR3 is TGCGCCAGCAGCCAAGGCGTTGACCGGGCAGGAAAAAATGAAAAACTGTTTTTT. This sequence encodes CASSQGVDRAGKNEKLFF.

The rearrangement links TRBV5-1 to TRBJ2-1; D unclear. V lost 0 bases and J 8 bases, leaving 12 bases between the germline ends. The CDR3 spans 14 residues. Germline V gene lookup returns CDR1 SGHRS and CDR2 YFSETQ. The CDR3: CASSLAWGSDEQFF. CDR3 coding DNA: TGCGCCAGCAGCTTGGCCTGGGGTTCAGATGAGCAGTTCTTC.

This clonotype was observed at least ten times. The chain carries TRBV20-1 and TRBJ2-7; D not resolved. CDR1 and CDR2 from the germline V gene are DFQATT and SNEGSKA (reference sequence). The V gene lost 2 bases and the J gene lost 2 bases, with 10 bases spanning the gap. The CDR3 is 13 residues long. In nucleotides, the CDR3 is TGCAGTGCTAGAAGGAGCGAACCCTACGAGCAGTACTTC. This sequence encodes CSARRSEPYEQYF.

The chain's CDR3 is CASSYRDGSSYEQYF. CDR3 sequence (DNA): TGTGCCAGCAGTTACAGGGACGGTAGTTCCTACGAGCAGTACTTC. The chain carries TRBV6-5 and TRBJ2-7; D may correspond to TRBD1 or TRBD2 (5 bases each). Per the germline V gene, CDR1 is MNHEY and CDR2 is SVGAGI. The CDR3 sequence is 15 residues long. Trimming took off 2 bases at V and 1 base at J, with 12 bases between the two ends.

The J gene is TRBJ2-5, the V gene TRBV20-1; D is possibly TRBD2 (6 bases). Germline V gives CDR1 DFQATT, CDR2 SNEGSKA (reference sequence). The length of the CDR3 is 13 residues. V was clipped by 3 bases and J by 3 bases, with 11 bases between them. The CDR3 DNA sequence: TGCAGTGCTAGTATCAGACTAGAAGAGACCCAGTACTTC. Protein product: CSASIRLEETQYF.

This clonotype has a handful of counts. The rearrangement links TRBV6-5 to TRBJ2-3, with 7 bases identical to TRBD1. V dropped 4 bases and J dropped 1; count of bases not matched to a gene: 11. This CDR3 is built from 17 residues. Germline V gene lookup returns CDR1 MNHEY and CDR2 SVGAGI. In DNA, the CDR3 is TGTGCCAGCAGTTTCAGACCCTGGACAGGAGGCACAGATACGCAGTATTTT. Protein product: CASSFRPWTGGTDTQYF.

Ten or more counts support this clonotype. J is TRBJ2-3 and V is TRBV6-2 or TRBV6-3; the D call may be TRBD1 or TRBD2 (5 bases each). CDR3 size: 17 residues. Germline values: CDR1 MNHEY, CDR2 SVGEGT. V was clipped by 5 bases and J by 2 bases, with 20 bases between them. Here the CDR3 reads CASSPSLGEGFTDTQYF. CDR3 nucleotides: TGTGCCAGCAGTCCATCCTTGGGGGAAGGATTCACAGATACGCAGTATTTT.

In the case of this clonotype: This clone may be a read error of a much larger clone one base away. The CDR3 does not close with the conserved phenylalanine or tryptophan, likely indicating a read error. The chain is built from TRBV7-9 and TRBJ2-5; D ambiguous. Germline V gene lookup returns CDR1 SEHNR and CDR2 FQNEAQ (reference sequence). Trimming took off 5 bases at V and 4 bases at J, with 11 bases between the two ends. CDR3 length: 13 residues. The CDR3 DNA sequence: TGTGCCAGCAGCACCCTCCCCGTAGAGACCCAGTACCTC. This translates into CASSTLPVETQYL.

As for this clonotype: The final CDR3 position lacks the conserved phenylalanine or tryptophan, pointing to a likely read error. This sequence joins TRBV7-9 and TRBJ2-3, with D possibly being TRBD2 (5 bases). V lost 5 bases and J lost 3, with 24 bases in between. Germline CDR1 reads SEHNR; CDR2 reads FQNEAQ (reference sequence). CDR3 length equals 18 residues. The CDR3, as DNA: TGTGCCAGCAGCCTCCAGGACGGGGTAGCCGATTTGACAGATACGCAGTATCTT. Translating gives CASSLQDGVADLTDTQYL.

Comment on this clonotype: A much larger clone lies one base from this, so it may be a read error. As DNA, the CDR3 is TGTGCCAGCAGTTCTGCCCCTGGCGGGGTAGACACTGAAGCTTTCTTT. Translation: CASSSAPGGVDTEAFF. The genes are TRBV7-9 and TRBJ1-1; no firm D call. The CDR3 totals 16 residues. Germline assignment: CDR1 SEHNR and CDR2 FQNEAQ (reference sequence). V was trimmed by 6 bases and J by 3 bases, leaving 20 bases between them.

The V gene is TRBV11-3, the J gene TRBJ2-2; no reliable D call. V was shortened by 9 bases and J by 5 bases, with 10 bases between the two germline ends. Germline CDR1 reads SGHNT; CDR2 reads YENEEA. The CDR3 is 12 amino acids. The CDR3 sequence: CARSSQTGELFF. DNA for the CDR3: TGTGCCAGGAGTAGCCAGACCGGGGAGCTGTTTTTT.

At least ten counts were recorded for this clonotype. The chain recombines TRBV27 with TRBJ2-6, with D unresolved. Trimming pared 7 bases from V and 0 bases from J, leaving 16 bases between. The CDR3 runs 17 residues. Germline V gene data show CDR1 as MNHEY and CDR2 as SMNVEV (reference sequence). The CDR3 DNA is TGTGCCAGCACTTCCGAGATGTGGGGCTCTGGGGCCAACGTCCTGACTTTC. The encoded protein is CASTSEMWGSGANVLTF.

The gene calls are TRBV4-3 and TRBJ2-7; D perhaps matches TRBD2 (6 bases). This CDR3 is built from 14 residues. With 2 bases removed from V and 3 bases from J, the gap between germline ends came to 11 bases. Germline CDR1 LGHNA, CDR2 YSLEER. The CDR3 loop reads CASSQYRESYEQYF. Here the CDR3 DNA reads TGCGCCAGCAGCCAATACCGGGAGAGCTACGAGCAGTACTTC.

This chain uses TRBV19 with TRBJ1-2; D not resolved. The germline V and J ends were trimmed by 4 bases and 4 bases, with 7 bases remaining between them. This CDR3 contains 12 residues. In germline, CDR1 is LNHDA, CDR2 SQIVND (reference sequence). The CDR3, as DNA: TGTGCCAGTAGTACCGGCGGCTATGGCTACACCTTC. It is translated as CASSTGGYGYTF.

The table lists this clonotype with many counts. The rearrangement joins TRBV7-9 to TRBJ2-2, with D possibly being TRBD1 (5 bases). Germline values: CDR1 SEHNR, CDR2 FQNEAQ (reference sequence). The CDR3 has 16 amino acids. The V gene lost 4 bases and the J gene lost 1 base, with 13 bases spanning the gap. The DNA of the CDR3 is TGTGCCAGCAGCTCACAACTGACAGAGAACACCGGGGAGCTGTTTTTT. This sequence encodes CASSSQLTENTGELFF.